This T cell receptor beta chain was identified during a study of blood T cell repertoires in COVID-19. Study at large: The United States, Italy and Spain provided the acute and convalescent COVID-19 samples. T cells, B-cell-depleted T cells, or PBMCs supplied cDNA or gDNA.

Original processing methods: Amplification of reference gene primers provided the estimated nucleated cell counts. TCRdb keeps only in-frame clones here, not all; method: immunoSEQ multiplex PCR. The V and J calls and the clone size are those of that table, but D and trimming were determined from the DNA. The sample lists hundreds of thousands of clones; 85% to 90% were seen once. Sequencing was done on a sample of peripheral blood. This clonotype was sampled from a woman younger than 35 with acute or convalescent COVID-19.

CDR3 DNA: TGTGCCAGCAGCATACTGTGCCCCGGGACAGGGGTCCCCCTCCACTTT. It specifies CASSILCPGTGVPLHF. V gene TRBV21-1 combines with J gene TRBJ1-6; the table's TRBD1 call for D was not verified on the DNA. TRBV21-1 is described as a pseudogene. This CDR3 is built from 16 residues.